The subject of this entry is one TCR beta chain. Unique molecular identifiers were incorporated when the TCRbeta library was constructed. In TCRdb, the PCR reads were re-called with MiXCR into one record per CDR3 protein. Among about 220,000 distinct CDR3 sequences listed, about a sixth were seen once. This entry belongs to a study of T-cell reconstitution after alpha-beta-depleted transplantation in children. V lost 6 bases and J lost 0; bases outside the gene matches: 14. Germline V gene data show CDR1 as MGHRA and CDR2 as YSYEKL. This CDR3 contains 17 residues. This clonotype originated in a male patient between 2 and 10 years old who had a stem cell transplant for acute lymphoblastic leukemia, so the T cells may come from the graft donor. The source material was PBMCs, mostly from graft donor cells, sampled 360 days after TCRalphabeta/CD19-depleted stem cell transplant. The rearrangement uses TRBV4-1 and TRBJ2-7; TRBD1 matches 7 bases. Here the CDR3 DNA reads TGCGCCAGCAGAGGCCCTAGCCTGACAGGGCTCTCCTACGAGCAGTACTTC. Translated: CASRGPSLTGLSYEQYF.